The clone carrying this T cell receptor beta chain was counted between two and nine times. The target antigen is unknown. The CDR3 totals 15 residues. Per the germline V gene, CDR1 is MNHEY and CDR2 is SVGAGI. V lost 0 bases, J lost 7 bases, and 15 bases lay in between. Libraries for TCRalpha and TCRbeta carried sample barcodes and unique molecular identifiers via 5'RACE. TCRdb reprocessed the 5' RACE reads via MiXCR and lists one record per CDR3 protein. The sample records 180,000 or so distinct CDR3 sequences, 16% being singletons. The data belong to a study of T-cell memory formation after mild COVID-19. At the level of the study: TCR clusters were largely donor specific.

The study's findings and limits: Some responding clones appeared in pre-infection memory, suggesting cross-reactive memory joined.

The source is an adult woman who had mild COVID-19 (a few samples of this study predate the infection). Cell type and time point are not known. The chain links TRBV6-5 to TRBJ1-1; D uncertain. The source material was PBMCs or a T cell subset sorted from them (not recorded which). CDR3 region: CASSYSTGRHVEAFF. CDR3 sequence (DNA): TGTGCCAGCAGTTACTCTACGGGAAGACACGTTGAAGCTTTCTTT.